Below, 28 T cell receptor beta chains from the same sample are listed, as sequenced in a study of blood T cells in healthy people across ages. A second PCR of roughly 7 to 11 cycles used a sample-barcoded 5' primer and a J-beta primer mix. MiXCR, applied by TCRdb to the 5' RACE reads, yields one record per CDR3 protein. The sample contains over a million distinct CDR3 sequences, approximately 26% of which appear only once. This sample also belongs to another study, concerning T cells of mothers and their children.

Sequenced material: blood. The source is a girl aged 2-10 years in good health.

The V gene is TRBV9, the J gene TRBJ2-5, with 9 bases fitting TRBD2. The DNA matches TRBJ2-1 better at its end, which makes the J call doubtful. The CDR3 loop spans 15 amino acids. The germline CDR1 and CDR2 sequences are SGDLS and YYNGEE. In nucleotides, the CDR3 is TGTGCCAGCAGCGTAGAGGGACTAGCATACAATGAGCAGTTCTTC. Residues: CASSVEGLAYNEQFF.

Notes on this clonotype: Germline and junction disagree at one end, which may indicate a read error. The chain carries TRBV5-6 and TRBJ1-5; TRBD1 might be the D (5 bases). The CDR3 covers 15 residues. CDR1 and CDR2 (germline): SGHDT, YYEEEE. CDR3 DNA: TGTGCCAGCAGCGTGGGCGGGACTAGCAATCAGCCCCGGCATTTT. Translation gives CASSVGGTSNQPRHF.

This clonotype appeared a few times. V usage is TRBV7-2 and J usage is TRBJ2-5, with 7 positions matching TRBD1. The better agreement between TRBJ2-7 and the DNA end casts doubt on the J call. There are 14 residues in the CDR3. Germline loops: CDR1 SGHTA, CDR2 FQGNSA. This CDR3 reads CASSLSTGSGEQYV. Here the CDR3 DNA reads TGTGCCAGCAGCTTGTCGACAGGGTCAGGCGAGCAGTACGTC.

The chain joins TRBV13 to TRBJ2-7, with 10 bases identical to TRBD1. The CDR3 covers 13 residues. V was pared by 3 bases and J by 8 bases, with 4 bases of the junction left unmatched. Per the germline V gene, CDR1 is PRHDT and CDR2 is FYEKMQ (reference sequence). The CDR3 sequence: CASSFGTGEKQYF. DNA for the CDR3: TGTGCCAGCAGCTTCGGGACAGGGGAAAAGCAGTACTTC.

The sample holds a few counts of this clonotype. The gene calls are TRBV29-1 and TRBJ2-7; the D call may be TRBD1 or TRBD2 (6 bases each). Trimming shortened V by 3 bases and J by 3 bases, and 15 bases separated the two germline ends. From germline, CDR1 is SQVTM and CDR2 ANQGSEA. This CDR3 spans 14 amino acids. The CDR3 is CSVDPDGGGYEQYF. CDR3 nucleotides: TGCAGCGTTGATCCGGATGGAGGGGGCTACGAGCAGTACTTC.

This chain uses TRBV28 with TRBJ2-5, with D perhaps TRBD2 (5 bases). Matching the DNA end better, TRBJ2-7 makes the J call doubtful. There are 13 residues in the CDR3. The V gene's germline CDR1 is MDHEN and CDR2 SYDVKM. CDR3 DNA sequence: TGTGCCAGCAGTTTGGTCCGGGACTACGAGCAGTACTTC. It is translated as CASSLVRDYEQYF.

V usage is TRBV20-1 and J usage is TRBJ2-7, with D possibly matching TRBD1 (6 bases). CDR3 length equals 16 residues. Germline loops: CDR1 DFQATT, CDR2 SNEGSKA (reference sequence). V was cut by 0 bases and J by 2 bases, with 17 bases left in between. The CDR3 DNA sequence: TGCAGTGCTAGAGATCCGGGACAAATGAATCCCTACGAGCAGTACTTC. Residues: CSARDPGQMNPYEQYF.

This clonotype has just a few counts. The genes are TRBV27 and TRBJ2-1; TRBD2 aligns across 11 bases. There are 16 residues in the CDR3. Unmatched junction bases numbered 5, after V lost 3 bases and J lost 4 bases. Germline loops: CDR1 MNHEY, CDR2 SMNVEV (reference sequence). The CDR3 is CASSFGLAGLYNEQFF. CDR3 sequence (DNA): TGTGCCAGCAGTTTCGGACTAGCGGGCCTTTACAATGAGCAGTTCTTC.

This clonotype was seen more than once but under ten times. The V call is TRBV24-1, the J call TRBJ2-5; 10 bases are shared with TRBD1. TRBJ2-1 explains the end of the DNA better; the J call may be wrong. The CDR3 totals 14 residues. Germline CDR1 and CDR2: KGHDR and SFDVKD. The CDR3 here is CATTPGQGTHEQFF. The DNA for the CDR3 is TGTGCCACAACCCCGGGACAGGGGACACATGAGCAGTTCTTC.

The chain recombines TRBV4-3 with TRBJ2-1; D gene uncertain. With 3 bases removed from V and 5 bases from J, the gap between germline ends came to 14 bases. The germline gives CDR1 LGHNA, CDR2 YSLEER. There are 15 residues in the CDR3. The CDR3 nucleotides read TGCGCCAGCAGCCAGAACTACGACCCAAACAATGAGCAGTTCTTC. It yields the protein CASSQNYDPNNEQFF.

The chain carries TRBV29-1 and TRBJ1-2, with 8 bases lining up with TRBD1. The CDR3 consists of 13 residues. The trim removed 3 bases at V and 3 bases at J, leaving 3 bases unmatched. Per the germline V gene, CDR1 is SQVTM and CDR2 is ANQGSEA. CDR3 DNA sequence: TGCAGCGTTGACAGGGGGCTTGACTATGGCTACACCTTC. Protein sequence: CSVDRGLDYGYTF.

This clonotype has a handful of counts. The chain uses TRBV3-1 and TRBJ2-5, with 11 bases that match TRBD2. This CDR3 is built from 14 residues. J was trimmed by 13 bases and V by 2 bases; bases with no gene match: 9. Germline loops: CDR1 LGHDT, CDR2 YNNKEL (reference sequence). CDR3 in amino acids: CASSQRPGLADMYF. The CDR3 DNA follows: TGTGCCAGCAGCCAACGCCCGGGACTAGCGGATATGTACTTC.

This clonotype was recorded a few times. This chain links TRBV2 with TRBJ1-2; D is unresolved. V was clipped by 7 bases and J by 8 bases, with 23 bases between them. There are 15 residues in the CDR3. Per germline, CDR1 SNHLY and CDR2 FYNNEI. The CDR3 protein is CASTPTDYRRRGYTF. The CDR3 nucleotides are TGTGCCAGCACGCCGACCGACTACCGGAGGAGAGGCTACACCTTC.

Concerning this clonotype itself: A much bigger clone sits one base away, suggesting this may be a read error. The chain employs TRBV2 and TRBJ2-2; D ambiguous. The CDR3 extends over 10 amino acids. Germline CDR1 SNHLY, CDR2 FYNNEI. Trimming pared 8 bases from V and 6 bases from J, leaving 4 bases between. The CDR3 DNA is TGTGCCAGCGGTTCCGGGGAGCTGTTTTTT. Its translation: CASGSGELFF. The full variable domain, its missing parts supplied by reference TRBV2 and TRBJ2-2, is EPEVTQTPSHQVTQMGQEVILRCVPISNHLYFYWYRQILGQKVEFLVSFYNNEISEKSEIFDDQFSVERPDGSNFTLKIRSTKLEDSAMYFCASGSGELFFGEGSRLTVL.

The V gene is TRBV7-9, the J gene TRBJ2-7; perhaps D is TRBD1 or TRBD2 (5 bases each). The CDR3 runs 15 residues. Germline V gene lookup returns CDR1 SEHNR and CDR2 FQNEAQ (reference sequence). V was clipped by 4 bases and J by 2 bases, with 15 bases between them. The CDR3, as DNA: TGTGCCAGCAGCTCAACTCTGTGGGGGACCTACGAGCAGTACTTC. It translates to CASSSTLWGTYEQYF.

V gene TRBV29-1 combines with J gene TRBJ2-1; weak D call: TRBD2 (5 bases). Per the germline V gene, CDR1 is SQVTM and CDR2 is ANQGSEA. The CDR3 has 8 amino acids. Trimming removed 6 bases at V and 15 bases at J, with 9 bases between. CDR3 in amino acids: CSVGMGFF. CDR3 coding DNA: TGCAGCGTCGGGATGGGGTTCTTC.

This clonotype appeared a few times. This chain links TRBV4-2 with TRBJ2-2; D not certain. V was trimmed by 7 bases and J by 0 bases, leaving 12 bases between them. The germline gives CDR1 LGHNA, CDR2 YNFKEQ. This CDR3 contains 15 residues. CDR3 nucleotide sequence: TGTGCCAGCACCCCGACTCAGACGAACACCGGGGAGCTGTTTTTT. Translated, it gives CASTPTQTNTGELFF.

The chain combines TRBV6-5 with TRBJ2-1; perhaps TRBD1 as D (6 bases). The J call is in doubt because the DNA end fits TRBJ2-5 better. Germline V lookup: CDR1 MNHEY, CDR2 SVGAGI. This CDR3 region has 13 residues. CDR3 nucleotide sequence: TGTGCCAGCAGTCTACAGGGAAGGGGGACCCAGTACTTC. As protein: CASSLQGRGTQYF.

This clonotype has a handful of counts. The rearrangement joins TRBV29-1 to TRBJ1-2, with 8 nucleotides matching TRBD1. CDR3 length: 12 residues. J lost 6 bases, V lost 7 bases, and 7 bases had no gene match. The germline CDR1 and CDR2 sequences are SQVTM and ANQGSEA. The DNA of the CDR3 is TGCAGCGGCCTACAGGGGGAACATGGCTACACCTTC. This codes for CSGLQGEHGYTF. The whole variable domain, remainder taken from reference TRBV29-1 and TRBJ1-2, is SAVISQKPSRDICQRGTSLTIQCQVDSQVTMMFWYRQQPGQSLTLIATANQGSEATYESGFVIDKFPISRPNLTFSTLTVSNMSPEDSSIYLCSGLQGEHGYTFGSGTRLTVV.

The chain combines TRBV7-9 with TRBJ2-2; TRBD2 agrees at 7 bases. The germline V gene encodes CDR1 SEHNR and CDR2 FQNEAQ (reference sequence). Trimming at V came to 5 bases and at J to 0 bases, leaving 6 bases not matched to a gene. The CDR3 is 16 residues long. The CDR3 loop reads CASSQSGLANTGELFF. The CDR3 coding sequence is TGTGCCAGCAGCCAGAGTGGACTAGCGAACACCGGGGAGCTGTTTTTT.

The genes are TRBV29-1 and TRBJ2-1; the D call may be TRBD1 or TRBD2 (5 bases each). The CDR3 extends over 14 amino acids. V lost 3 bases and J 4 bases, leaving 13 bases between the germline ends. Germline V gives CDR1 SQVTM, CDR2 ANQGSEA. The CDR3 coding sequence is TGCAGCGTTGAGGCTGGGGGACGTTACAATGAGCAGTTCTTC. It specifies CSVEAGGRYNEQFF.

This clonotype was recorded a few times. J is TRBJ1-2 and V is TRBV12-3 or TRBV12-4; D possibly corresponds to TRBD1 (6 bases). The CDR3 loop spans 13 amino acids. Trimming cost V 4 bases and J 13 bases, with 19 bases left between them. CDR3 nucleotide sequence: TGTGCCAGCAGTTCCCGGGGGGCCCGAATTCCCACCTTC. Translation: CASSSRGARIPTF.

V usage is TRBV28 and J usage is TRBJ2-2; maybe TRBD2 (5 bases). The CDR3 contains 13 residues. V lost 8 bases and J 3 bases, leaving 10 bases between the germline ends. The V gene's germline CDR1 is MDHEN and CDR2 SYDVKM. CDR3 nucleotides: TGTGCCAGCGGGGAGCGGTACACCGGGGAGCTGTTTTTT. The encoded protein is CASGERYTGELFF.

The chain carries TRBV6-5 and TRBJ2-3, with D perhaps matching TRBD1 (5 bases). V was pared by 2 bases and J by 3 bases, with 21 bases between. Germline-derived CDR1 and CDR2 are MNHEY and SVGAGI. The CDR3 contains 18 residues. CDR3 region: CASSYPQGRGSSTDTQYF. For the CDR3, the DNA is TGTGCCAGCAGTTACCCCCAGGGTAGGGGTTCTTCTACAGATACGCAGTATTTT.

There are a few counts of this clonotype. The J gene is TRBJ2-7, the V gene TRBV28; D remains ambiguous. Germline V gene lookup returns CDR1 MDHEN and CDR2 SYDVKM. V lost 7 bases, J lost 5 bases, and 9 bases lay in between. This CDR3 spans 11 amino acids. The CDR3 sequence: CASTALHEQYF. DNA for the CDR3: TGTGCCAGCACCGCTCTTCACGAGCAGTACTTC.

In its sample, this clonotype was seen a few times. Here the CDR3 DNA reads TGTGCCAGCATCCAACTAGCGGTTAACACCGGGGAGCTGTTTTTT. Translated: CASIQLAVNTGELFF. V gene TRBV12-3 or TRBV12-4 combines with J gene TRBJ2-2, with 8 bases fitting TRBD2. Trimming took 7 bases from V and 2 from J; bases not matched to a gene: 6. The CDR3 is 15 amino acids.

This chain's CDR3 is CSGPISTDTQYF. The CDR3, as DNA: TGCAGTGGACCTATTTCCACAGATACGCAGTATTTT. J is TRBJ2-3 and V is TRBV20-1; D is unresolved. CDR3 length equals 12 residues. V lost 7 bases to trimming and J lost 2 bases, with 10 bases between them. Germline assignment: CDR1 DFQATT and CDR2 SNEGSKA (reference sequence).

The V gene is TRBV7-2, the J gene TRBJ1-1; the match to TRBD1 covers 7 bases. Trimming removed 4 bases from V and 0 bases from J; junction bases left unmatched: 2. The CDR3 covers 14 residues. Germline CDR1 SGHTA, CDR2 FQGNSA. In DNA form, the CDR3 reads TGTGCCAGCAGCTGGGACAGTGTGAACACTGAAGCTTTCTTT. It codes for CASSWDSVNTEAFF.